The present T cell receptor (beta chain) was sequenced within a study of cytomegalovirus exposure and HLA in healthy donors. As for the study in general: The approximately 710 first-cohort repertoires and the roughly 130 validation repertoires shared the same platform, a later analysis reported. Whole-study results and caveats: Within the 130 or so validation repertoires, first-cohort TCR clusters tended to co-occur, according to a later analysis.

Sequenced by immunoSEQ multiplex PCR; TCRdb stores in-frame clones only, minus some. Here the sample spans 82,000 or so clones, 85% to 95% being singletons. A word on this clone: What it binds is unknown.

Looked up from germline, CDR1 is SGHAT and CDR2 is FQNNGV. CDR3 length: 15 amino acids. The V end was cut by 2 bases, the J end by 1 base, with 12 bases between. The material sequenced was PBMCs. The J gene is TRBJ2-7, the V gene TRBV11-2; D not certain. This TCR came from a woman in her late teens or twenties in good health and CMV-seronegative. The CDR3 DNA follows: TGTGCCAGCAGCTTATCCCAGGTACTTTCCTACGAGCAGTACTTC. It is translated as CASSLSQVLSYEQYF.